This T cell receptor (beta chain) stems from a study of CD8+CD57+ T cells in acquired aplastic anemia. Study overall: Sorting CD4+ and CD8+ cells gave DNA averaging about 2.9 ug.

The CDR3 loop spans 14 amino acids. J gave up 7 bases and V 6 bases, and 10 bases lay outside the gene matches. In germline, CDR1 is SNHLY, CDR2 FYNNEI. Template material for TCR beta VDJ and CDR3 profiling consisted of genomic DNA. TCRdb used MiXCR to reprocess the reads, holding one entry per CDR3 protein. The sample gives about 190,000 distinct CDR3 sequences, 54% of which show up once; approximately 15% is in the top ten. Concerning this clonotype itself: Its cognate antigen is unknown.

Whole-study results and caveats: Sharing between patients and controls was observed for some 27 CD8+ CDR3 sequences. Between patients and controls, CD8+ Simpson's diversity did not vary significantly.

The chain recombines TRBV2 with TRBJ1-1; 8 bases map to TRBD1. Material for sequencing was sorted CD4+, CD8+, or CD8+CD57+ T cells (not recorded which) from PBMCs. The clonotype originates from a human donor in good health, serving as a control. The CDR3 protein is CASRGTGGGVEAFF. CDR3 nucleotide sequence: TGTGCCAGCAGAGGAACAGGGGGAGGCGTTGAAGCTTTCTTT.